A single sample gave rise to the 30 T cell receptor beta chains below, sequenced in a study of blood T cell repertoires in COVID-19. The table came from immunoSEQ multiplex PCR; TCRdb's copy has only in-frame clones and leaves some out. The table lists fewer than 40,000 clones, over 80% of them singletons. Sequences were obtained from peripheral blood. The receptors were sampled from a human donor in a cohort sampled during active COVID-19.

The rearrangement joins TRBV6-1 to TRBJ1-1; 10 bases are shared with TRBD1. Germline trimming cut 3 bases from V and 3 bases from J; bases unmatched to any gene: 4. The CDR3 spans 15 residues. The germline V gene has CDR1 MNHNS and CDR2 SASEGT. The CDR3 loop is CASSETGGGYTEAFF. DNA for the CDR3: TGTGCCAGCAGTGAGACAGGGGGCGGGTACACTGAAGCTTTCTTT.

V usage is TRBV4-2 and J usage is TRBJ2-7; D may be TRBD2 (5 bases). Deletions cut 0 bases from V and 3 bases from J, with 15 bases between. The CDR3 contains 16 residues. Germline V CDR1 and CDR2: LGHNA, YNFKEQ. CDR3 bases: TGTGCCAGCAGCCAAGAGGGTGAGGGTTTTGACTACGAGCAGTACTTC. This codes for CASSQEGEGFDYEQYF.

This clone was seen only a few times. V is TRBV3-1 (or the pseudogene TRBV3-2) and J is TRBJ1-2, with D possibly matching TRBD1 (5 bases). The CDR3 is 13 residues long. Germline V gene lookup returns CDR1 LGHDT and CDR2 YNNKEL (reference sequence). V was cut by 1 base and J by 4 bases, with 7 bases left in between. In DNA, the CDR3 is TGTGCCAGCAGCCAAGGGACACCCTATGGCTACACCTTC. Protein product: CASSQGTPYGYTF.

This clone has only a few counts. The rearrangement joins TRBV25-1 to TRBJ2-2, with TRBD1 identical over 8 bases. V gave up 1 base and J gave up 5 bases; unmatched junction bases: 3. This CDR3 has 15 residues. CDR1 and CDR2 (germline): MGHDK, SYGVNS. Here the CDR3 reads CASSEFTGGTGELFF. The CDR3 nucleotides are TGTGCCAGCAGTGAATTCACAGGGGGGACCGGGGAGCTGTTTTTT.

The V call is TRBV3-1 (or the pseudogene TRBV3-2), the J call TRBJ1-2, with TRBD1 matching over 10 bases. CDR1 is LGHDT, CDR2 YNNKEL, per germline (reference sequence). The CDR3 loop spans 17 amino acids. J lost 6 bases, V lost 3 bases, and 13 bases had no gene match. This CDR3 reads CASSHSTTGGGVDGYTF. In nucleotides, the CDR3 is TGTGCCAGCAGCCACTCGACGACAGGGGGCGGGGTGGATGGCTACACCTTC.

V and J are TRBV19 and TRBJ1-3, with TRBD1 as a possible D gene (6 bases). The germline V gene encodes CDR1 LNHDA and CDR2 SQIVND (reference sequence). CDR3 length equals 14 residues. With 6 bases removed from V and 4 bases from J, the gap between germline ends came to 13 bases. CDR3 bases: TGTGCCAGTAGAACGGGGGGCCAAGGAAACACCATATATTTT. Translated, it gives CASRTGGQGNTIYF. The complete variable domain, with remaining parts taken from reference TRBV19 and TRBJ1-3, reads DGGITQSPKYLFRKEGQNVTLSCEQNLNHDAMYWYRQDPGQGLRLIYYSQIVNDFQKGDIAEGYSVSREKKESFPLTVTSAQKNPTAFYLCASRTGGQGNTIYFGEGSWLTVV.

The chain has TRBV7-9 and TRBJ1-2, with D perhaps matching TRBD1 (5 bases). The V and J ends lost 5 bases and 4 bases respectively, with 20 bases between them. Germline CDR1 and CDR2: SEHNR and FQNEAQ (reference sequence). This CDR3 is 16 amino acids long. CDR3 in amino acids: CASSLGTGSGPYGYTF. The CDR3 region has the DNA TGTGCCAGCAGCCTAGGGACGGGGAGTGGGCCCTATGGCTACACCTTC.

This clone was detected once. V is TRBV30 and J is TRBJ2-5; the D gene is possibly TRBD1 (6 bases). V was pared by 2 bases and J by 1 base, with 11 bases between. CDR1 is GTSNPN and CDR2 is SVGIG in the germline V gene (reference sequence). The CDR3 consists of 14 residues. CDR3 in amino acids: CAWSLTGAQETQYF. In DNA form, the CDR3 reads TGTGCCTGGAGTTTGACAGGAGCCCAAGAGACCCAGTACTTC.

This chain links TRBV11-1 with TRBJ2-7; TRBD1 is a possible D gene (6 bases). With 5 bases removed from V and 2 bases from J, the gap between germline ends came to 13 bases. Germline V gene data show CDR1 as SGHAT and CDR2 as FQDESV (reference sequence). This CDR3 spans 14 amino acids. This CDR3 is CASSTRQEAYEQYF. The CDR3 bases are TGTGCCAGCAGCACAAGACAGGAGGCCTACGAGCAGTACTTC. Drawing the rest from reference TRBV11-1 and TRBJ2-7, the complete variable domain is EAEVAQSPRYKITEKSQAVAFWCDPISGHATLYWYRQILGQGPELLVQFQDESVVDDSQLPKDRFSAERLKGVDSTLKIQPAELGDSAMYLCASSTRQEAYEQYFGPGTRLTVT.

The V and J genes are TRBV5-1 and TRBJ2-5, with D possibly matching TRBD1 (6 bases). Germline assignment: CDR1 SGHRS and CDR2 YFSETQ. This CDR3 has 18 amino acids. Trimming removed 1 base at V and 5 bases at J, with 24 bases between. The CDR3 reads CASSLWGSTGTNDETQYF. CDR3 DNA sequence: TGCGCCAGCAGCTTGTGGGGGTCTACCGGGACAAACGACGAGACCCAGTACTTC.

V and J are TRBV29-1 and TRBJ1-1; D gene unclear. This CDR3 comprises 13 residues. Germline CDR1 and CDR2: SQVTM and ANQGSEA. Trimming pared 0 bases from V and 2 bases from J, leaving 7 bases between. CDR3 protein: CSVEEQQNTEAFF. The CDR3 DNA follows: TGCAGCGTTGAAGAACAGCAAAACACTGAAGCTTTCTTT.

J is TRBJ1-1 and V is TRBV11-1, with 10 bases lining up with TRBD1. The CDR3 sequence is 14 residues long. The germline CDR1 and CDR2 sequences are SGHAT and FQDESV (reference sequence). V shed 5 bases, J shed 6 bases, and the junction held 6 bases outside the gene matches. The CDR3 is CASSRGQGSAEAFF. The CDR3 bases are TGTGCCAGCAGCCGGGGACAGGGGTCAGCTGAAGCTTTCTTT.

This clone came up once. The chain combines TRBV9 with TRBJ1-4, with a weak D call TRBD1 (5 bases). The CDR3 runs 15 residues. Germline lookup yields CDR1 SGDLS and CDR2 YYNGEE. The V end was cut by 3 bases, the J end by 5 bases, with 14 bases between. CDR3 sequence reads: CASSARTLRNEKLFF. The CDR3 DNA is TGTGCCAGCAGCGCCAGGACACTACGGAATGAAAAACTGTTTTTT.

This rearrangement joins TRBV11-2 to TRBJ2-7; TRBD1 aligns across 9 bases. CDR3 length equals 14 residues. Germline CDR1 is SGHAT and CDR2 is FQNNGV. The ends lost 5 bases at V and 2 bases at J; junction bases unmatched: 4. CDR3 coding DNA: TGTGCCAGCAGCCGGAACAGGGGGCCCTACGAGCAGTACTTC. It yields the protein CASSRNRGPYEQYF.

The rearrangement joins TRBV27 to TRBJ1-2, with TRBD1 matching 10 bases. The CDR3 is made up of 13 amino acids. V trimming: 8 bases; J trimming: 8 bases; junction bases outside the gene matches: 8. Germline-derived CDR1 and CDR2 are MNHEY and SMNVEV (reference sequence). As DNA, the CDR3 is TGTGCCAGCGGACAGGGGGGAGGTGACGGCTACACCTTC. Protein sequence: CASGQGGGDGYTF.

The chain employs TRBV6-5 and TRBJ1-6, with 12 bases aligning to TRBD1. CDR1 is MNHEY, CDR2 SVGAGI, per germline. Germline trimming cut 8 bases from V and 9 bases from J; bases unmatched to any gene: 8. This CDR3 is built from 15 residues. CDR3 amino acids: CASLRDRGRFSPLHF. CDR3 in DNA: TGTGCCAGCCTTAGGGACAGGGGGCGGTTTTCACCCCTCCACTTT.

The rearrangement uses TRBV7-9 and TRBJ2-7; maybe TRBD2 (5 bases). This CDR3 is built from 12 residues. The germline V and J ends were trimmed by 2 bases and 9 bases, with 11 bases remaining between them. Germline CDR1 reads SEHNR; CDR2 reads FQNEAQ (reference sequence). The CDR3 DNA follows: TGTGCCAGCAGCTTAAGTAGTGGAGGGCAGTACTTC. It codes for CASSLSSGGQYF.

The J gene is TRBJ1-2, the V gene TRBV21-1; the D call of TRBD1 is as the table states it, not checked on the DNA. TRBV21-1 counts as a pseudogene. This CDR3 region has 14 residues. The CDR3 loop reads CASSPPGFSYGYTF. In DNA, the CDR3 is TGTGCCAGCAGCCCCCCAGGATTCTCCTATGGCTACACCTTC.

V and J are TRBV9 and TRBJ1-3, with TRBD1 matching over 9 bases. With 0 bases clipped from V and 0 bases from J, the junction kept 1 base outside the gene matches. The CDR3 loop spans 16 amino acids. The germline gives CDR1 SGDLS, CDR2 YYNGEE. CDR3 sequence: CASSVEQGASGNTIYF. The CDR3 nucleotides read TGTGCCAGCAGCGTAGAACAGGGGGCCTCTGGAAACACCATATATTTT.

V gene TRBV3-1 (or the pseudogene TRBV3-2) combines with J gene TRBJ1-1; 9 bases match TRBD1. Germline loops: CDR1 LGHDT, CDR2 YNNKEL (reference sequence). The junction had 11 bases not matched to a gene; V was cut back by 6 bases and J by 3 bases. This CDR3 has 16 amino acids. CDR3 sequence reads: CASRSHGTGRYTEAFF. CDR3 DNA: TGTGCCAGCAGATCACATGGGACAGGGAGATACACTGAAGCTTTCTTT.

The chain is built from TRBV7-3 and TRBJ2-7; TRBD2 matches 11 bases. The CDR3 is 17 residues long. The germline V gene has CDR1 SGHTA and CDR2 FQGTGA. V lost 1 base, J lost 3 bases, and 8 bases stayed unmatched. DNA of the CDR3: TGTGCCAGCAGCTTAAGGGGTGGGACTAGCGGCTACTACGAGCAGTACTTC. Its protein is CASSLRGGTSGYYEQYF.

The chain carries TRBV28 and TRBJ2-6; D remains unclear. V was cut by 2 bases and J by 3 bases, with 11 bases left in between. The CDR3 covers 16 residues. CDR1 MDHEN and CDR2 SYDVKM come from the germline V gene. The CDR3 coding sequence is TGTGCCAGCAGTTTACTCCCCCAGGTTGGGGCCAACGTCCTGACTTTC. It specifies CASSLLPQVGANVLTF.

This rearrangement joins TRBV6-5 to TRBJ1-5; D ambiguous. The germline CDR1 and CDR2 sequences are MNHEY and SVGAGI. CDR3 length equals 13 residues. V was trimmed by 0 bases and J by 6 bases, leaving 6 bases between them. The CDR3 loop reads CASSYSGVQPQHF. The CDR3 DNA sequence: TGTGCCAGCAGTTACTCCGGGGTTCAGCCCCAGCATTTT.

The gene calls are TRBV6-5 and TRBJ1-4, with D perhaps TRBD1 (5 bases). This CDR3 region has 12 residues. V gave up 8 bases and J gave up 12 bases, with 16 bases separating them. Germline CDR1 is MNHEY and CDR2 is SVGAGI. For the CDR3, the DNA is TGTGCCAGCGGCCGGGGGAGGGGAGAACTGTTTTTT. The encoded protein is CASGRGRGELFF.

The V and J genes are TRBV29-1 and TRBJ2-5; TRBD1 matches 7 bases. The CDR3 totals 12 residues. V shed 4 bases and J 3 bases; nucleotides not matched to a gene: 2. From germline, CDR1 is SQVTM and CDR2 ANQGSEA. CDR3 bases: TGCAGCGTTGGGGACAGCGAAGAGACCCAGTACTTC. Amino acids: CSVGDSEETQYF.

This chain joins TRBV6-6 and TRBJ1-1; TRBD1 is a possible D gene (5 bases). The CDR3 is 14 residues long. Germline-derived CDR1 and CDR2 are MNHNY and SVGAGI (reference sequence). The V gene lost 7 bases and the J gene lost 8 bases, with 20 bases spanning the gap. DNA of the CDR3: TGTGCCAGCATCCTCAGGGAGGGGATTATCGAAGCTTTCTTT. This codes for CASILREGIIEAFF.

The chain combines TRBV7-9 with TRBJ1-1; D possibly corresponds to TRBD1 (5 bases). The germline V gene encodes CDR1 SEHNR and CDR2 FQNEAQ (reference sequence). The CDR3 is made up of 14 amino acids. V was cut by 5 bases and J by 4 bases, with 14 bases left in between. CDR3 region: CASSPRQPVTEAFF. The CDR3 DNA sequence: TGTGCCAGCAGCCCCCGACAGCCTGTCACTGAAGCTTTCTTT.

The V and J genes are TRBV7-2 and TRBJ2-7; tentative D call: TRBD2 (6 bases). Germline V gives CDR1 SGHTA, CDR2 FQGNSA. There are 16 residues in the CDR3. Between the trimmed V and J ends, which lost 4 bases and 0 bases, there was a span of 16 bases. This CDR3 is CASSYFGGGTSYEQYF. CDR3 DNA sequence: TGTGCCAGCAGCTACTTCGGTGGGGGGACCTCCTACGAGCAGTACTTC.

The rearrangement links TRBV19 to TRBJ2-1; 7 positions agree with TRBD2. The CDR3 runs to 16 residues. From germline, CDR1 is LNHDA and CDR2 SQIVND (reference sequence). Losses at the gene ends were 0 bases for V and 0 bases for J; bases not matched to a gene: 2. CDR3 sequence: CASSIDRGSSYNEQFF. The CDR3 coding sequence is TGTGCCAGTAGTATAGATCGCGGGAGCTCCTACAATGAGCAGTTCTTC.

The chain carries TRBV7-2 and TRBJ1-6, with 8 bases identical to TRBD1. Germline assignment: CDR1 SGHTA and CDR2 FQGNSA. After removal of 5 bases from V and 8 bases from J, the junction contained 8 bases not matched to a gene. The CDR3 consists of 15 residues. The chain's CDR3 is CASSLMGQEYSPLHF. The CDR3 coding sequence is TGTGCCAGCAGCCTAATGGGACAGGAGTATTCACCCCTCCACTTT.